This T cell receptor (beta chain) was retrieved from a study of T cell clones after liver transplantation. Background on the study: TCRbeta sequencing after a pre-transplant mixed lymphocyte reaction identified graft-donor-reactive clones, later tracked in post-transplant blood. Blood was drawn pre-transplant, before withdrawal, and after full or failed withdrawal.

Sequenced by immunoSEQ multiplex PCR; TCRdb stores in-frame clones only, minus some. Altogether about 120,000 clones are present, approximately 90% being singletons, with the ten largest covering roughly 0.83%. Germline values: CDR1 MDHEN, CDR2 SYDVKM. V lost 8 bases to trimming and J lost 2 bases, with 9 bases between them. The CDR3 sequence is 12 residues long. Study-wide results and limits: In a couple of subjects, few donor cells limited the measurable donor-reactive repertoire. Donor-reactive sequences fell more than third party-reactive ones, suggesting partial deletion.

With respect to this clone: Its target is unknown.

The rearrangement uses TRBV28 and TRBJ1-1; D not resolved. Sequenced here: CD4+ T cells from blood, sampled 12 months after liver transplant. The source of this sequence is a human patient who received a liver transplant. The graft donor may be the source of some T cells. The CDR3 DNA sequence: TGTGCCAGCGGCTCGATAAACACTGAAGCTTTCTTT. As protein: CASGSINTEAFF.